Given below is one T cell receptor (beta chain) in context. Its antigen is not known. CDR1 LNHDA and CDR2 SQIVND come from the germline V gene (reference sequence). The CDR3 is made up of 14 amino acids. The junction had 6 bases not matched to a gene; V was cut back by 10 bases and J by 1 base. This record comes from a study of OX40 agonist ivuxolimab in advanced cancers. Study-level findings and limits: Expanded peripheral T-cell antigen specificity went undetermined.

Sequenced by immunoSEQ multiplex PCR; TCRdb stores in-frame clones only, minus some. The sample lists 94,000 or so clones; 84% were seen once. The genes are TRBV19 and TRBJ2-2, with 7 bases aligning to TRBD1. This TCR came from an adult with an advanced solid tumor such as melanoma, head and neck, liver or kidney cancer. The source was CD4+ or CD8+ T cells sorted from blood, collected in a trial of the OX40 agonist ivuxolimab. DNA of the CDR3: TGTGCCACAAGCACAGGGGTGAACACCGGGGAGCTGTTTTTT. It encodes CATSTGVNTGELFF.